This TCR beta chain derives from a study of long-term antiretroviral therapy in people with HIV. Study outcomes and limitations: Post-treatment diversity went higher with ART but stayed below transplant donor controls.

Version v3.0 of the immunoSEQ assay was performed at survey level. This table comes from immunoSEQ multiplex PCR, and its TCRdb copy is limited to in-frame clones, with some not included. The sample comprises tens of thousands of clones, roughly 84% of which are singletons, and 8.1% rests with the top ten. Each donor had at least one pre-ART and at least two post-ART PBMC samples. V was trimmed by 1 base and J by 7 bases, leaving 14 bases between them. The CDR3 is made up of 15 amino acids. Germline V gives CDR1 LNHDA, CDR2 SQIVND (reference sequence). A word on this clone: Its cognate antigen is unknown.

This clonotype originated in a man between 50 and 59 years old with HIV. The chain uses TRBV19 and TRBJ1-5; no firm D call. The specimen was unsorted PBMCs, collected at the start of antiretroviral therapy. In nucleotides, the CDR3 is TGTGCCAGTAGTATAGTCGGGGATCGGGGACAGCCCCAGCATTTT. It encodes CASSIVGDRGQPQHF.